The TCR beta chain described here comes from a study of T cell changes during pregnancy in multiple sclerosis. Trimming shortened V by 1 base and J by 1 base, and 19 bases separated the two germline ends. CDR1 is LGHNT, CDR2 FRNRAP, per germline. CDR3 length: 18 amino acids. Repertoires were generated with immunoSEQ multiplex PCR, while TCRdb's copy carries only in-frame clones and drops some. The sample shows approximately 63,000 clones, 91% of them seen only once. The sample here was peripheral blood, taken after pregnancy. The clonotype comes from a female donor in good health, enrolled as a control in a pregnancy study. The rearrangement joins TRBV12-5 to TRBJ1-1; tentatively, D is TRBD1 (6 bases). CDR3 nucleotides: TGTGCTAGTGGTTTGGAGACAGGCAGTAATGACGAGAACACTGAAGCTTTCTTT. This encodes CASGLETGSNDENTEAFF.